Listed below are T cell receptor beta chains from one sample, sequenced in a study of CD8 T cells in Susac syndrome. MiXCR, run by TCRdb on the immunoSEQ multiplex PCR reads, gives a single entry per CDR3 protein. This repertoire shows approximately 200,000 distinct CDR3 sequences, approximately 96% found once; its top ten account for more than 0.09%. Sequencing was performed on CD4+ T cells from PBMCs. These receptors were collected from a human donor with multiple sclerosis. Both conserved end residues are part of each CDR3. A D gene is named only where the DNA matches it firmly. Rows give clone size only sometimes, using once, few, many, or a class for an expanded clone.

d_gene	abundance	v_gene	j_gene	CDR3nt	CDR3aa
-	-	TRBV5-1	TRBJ1-2	TGCGCCAGCACTGGAATTTCGGGGGGACCCTATGGCTACACCTTC	CASTGISGGPYGYTF
TRBD1	-	TRBV2	TRBJ1-5	TGTGCCAGCAGTGAAAGAGGGACAGAAAATCAGCCCCAGCATTTT	CASSERGTENQPQHF
-	-	TRBV6-1	TRBJ2-7	TGTGCCAGCAGTGAACCCAGCCGGTCCTTCGAGCAGTACTTC	CASSEPSRSFEQYF
TRBD1	-	TRBV28	TRBJ1-2	TGTGCCAGCATCCCGGCGGGGACAGGGGATGGGTATGGCTACACCTTC	CASIPAGTGDGYGYTF
-	-	TRBV6-5	TRBJ1-6	TGTGCCAGCACGAGGGGCAGAAGTAATTCACCCCTCCACTTT	CASTRGRSNSPLHF
-	-	TRBV7-9	TRBJ2-1	TGTGCCAGCAGCCCCCAGGGGGGCTTGAATGAGCAGTTCTTC	CASSPQGGLNEQFF
-	once	TRBV20-1	TRBJ1-1	TGCAGTGCTAGATCTGGGGGTGCCACTGAAGCTTTCTTT	CSARSGGATEAFF
-	once	TRBV7-9	TRBJ1-1	TGTGCCAGCAGATCTAGACAGAGGAACACTGAAGCTTTCTTT	CASRSRQRNTEAFF
-	-	TRBV29-1	TRBJ1-5	TGCAGCGTTGAAGACCGGCCCCGAACCCCCCAGCATTTT	CSVEDRPRTPQHF
-	-	TRBV30	TRBJ2-7	TGTGCCTGGGGGCCTGATGCCTACGAGCAGTACTTC	CAWGPDAYEQYF